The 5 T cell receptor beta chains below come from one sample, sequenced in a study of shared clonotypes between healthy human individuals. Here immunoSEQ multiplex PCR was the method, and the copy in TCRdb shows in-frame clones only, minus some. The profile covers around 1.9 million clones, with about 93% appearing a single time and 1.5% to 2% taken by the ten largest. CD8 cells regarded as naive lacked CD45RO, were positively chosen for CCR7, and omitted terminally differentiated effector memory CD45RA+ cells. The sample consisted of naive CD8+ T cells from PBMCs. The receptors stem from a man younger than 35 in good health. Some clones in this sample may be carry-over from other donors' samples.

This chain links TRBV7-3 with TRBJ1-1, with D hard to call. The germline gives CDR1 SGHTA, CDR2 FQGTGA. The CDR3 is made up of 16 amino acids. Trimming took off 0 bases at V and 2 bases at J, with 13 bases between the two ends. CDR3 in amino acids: CASSLTVGGSNTEAFF. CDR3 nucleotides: TGTGCCAGCAGCTTAACAGTCGGCGGATCCAACACTGAAGCTTTCTTT. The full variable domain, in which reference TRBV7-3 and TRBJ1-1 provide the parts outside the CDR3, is GAGVSQTPSNKVTEKGKYVELRCDPISGHTALYWYRQSLGQGPEFLIYFQGTGAADDSGLPNDRFFAVRPEGSVSTLKIQRTERGDSAVYLCASSLTVGGSNTEAFFGQGTRLTVV.

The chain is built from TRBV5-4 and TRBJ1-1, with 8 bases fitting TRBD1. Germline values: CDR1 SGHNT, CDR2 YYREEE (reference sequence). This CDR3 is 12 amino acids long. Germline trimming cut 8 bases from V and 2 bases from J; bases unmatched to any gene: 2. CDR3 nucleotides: TGTGCCAGTGGACAGGGTAACACTGAAGCTTTCTTT. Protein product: CASGQGNTEAFF.

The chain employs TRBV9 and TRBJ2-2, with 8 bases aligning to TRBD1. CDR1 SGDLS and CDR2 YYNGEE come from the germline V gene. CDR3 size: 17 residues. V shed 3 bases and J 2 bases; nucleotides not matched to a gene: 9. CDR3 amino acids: CASSDPGQAFNTGELFF. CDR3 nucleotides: TGTGCCAGCAGCGATCCGGGACAGGCGTTTAACACCGGGGAGCTGTTTTTT.

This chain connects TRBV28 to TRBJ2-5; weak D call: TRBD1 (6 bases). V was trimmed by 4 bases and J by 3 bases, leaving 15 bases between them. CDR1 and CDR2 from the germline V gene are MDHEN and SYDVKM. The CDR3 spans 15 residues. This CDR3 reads CASSSYTTGKETQYF. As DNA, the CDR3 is TGTGCCAGCAGTTCCTACACTACAGGGAAAGAGACCCAGTACTTC.

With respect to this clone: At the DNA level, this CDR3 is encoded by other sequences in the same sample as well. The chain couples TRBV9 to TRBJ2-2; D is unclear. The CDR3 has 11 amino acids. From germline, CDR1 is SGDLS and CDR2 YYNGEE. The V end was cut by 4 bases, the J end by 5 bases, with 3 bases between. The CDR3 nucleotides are TGTGCCAGCAGCATTACCGGGGAGCTGTTTTTT. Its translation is CASSITGELFF. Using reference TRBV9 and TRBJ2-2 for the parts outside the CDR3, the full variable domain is DSGVTQTPKHLITATGQRVTLRCSPRSGDLSVYWYQQSLDQGLQFLIQYYNGEERAKGNILERFSAQQFPDLHSELNLSSLELGDSALYFCASSITGELFFGEGSRLTVL.